This T cell receptor (beta chain) was captured in a study of blood T cell repertoires in COVID-19. Study as a whole: Both acute and convalescent COVID-19 samples were obtained from the United States, Italy and Spain. The cDNA or gDNA used as material had been derived from T cells, B-cell-depleted T cells, or PBMCs.

The germline V gene encodes CDR1 SGHRS and CDR2 YFSETQ. This CDR3 is 14 amino acids long. V was cut by 4 bases and J by 6 bases, with 17 bases left in between. Original processing methods: The authors estimated nucleated cell counts from reference gene primer amplification. TCRdb keeps only in-frame clones here, not all; method: immunoSEQ multiplex PCR. D and trimming come from the DNA, and the V and J calls and clone size come from that table. This sample has roughly 150,000 clones, with approximately 84% found just once. The clonotype comes from a woman of 80 years or more with acute or convalescent COVID-19. The specimen sequenced was peripheral blood. The chain has TRBV5-1 and TRBJ2-7; D possibly corresponds to TRBD2 (5 bases). DNA for the CDR3: TGCGCCAGCAGCCGCGAAGGCACTAGTGGCGAGCAGTACTTC. As protein: CASSREGTSGEQYF.